What follows are 7 T cell receptor beta chains derived from one specimen sequenced in a study of shared clonotypes between healthy human individuals. Some clones are missing from TCRdb's copy, which holds only in-frame ones; the method was immunoSEQ multiplex PCR. The sample holds just over 2,000,000 clones, 95% seen once. Specimen: naive CD4+ T cells sorted from blood. Subset reported: CD45RA+ positively selected. All receptors come from a young man in good health.

J is TRBJ2-1 and V is TRBV15; D perhaps matches TRBD1 (5 bases). The CDR3 runs 17 residues. Trimming took off 1 base at V and 0 bases at J, with 13 bases between the two ends. In germline, CDR1 is LNHNV, CDR2 YYDKDF (reference sequence). In nucleotides, the CDR3 is TGTGCCACCAGCAGAGGGACAACTGAACTCTCCTACAATGAGCAGTTCTTC. Translating gives CATSRGTTELSYNEQFF.

The chain is built from TRBV7-3 and TRBJ2-5, with a tentative D call TRBD1 (5 bases). This CDR3 has 16 residues. The ends were cut back, 5 bases at V and 5 bases at J, with 21 bases in the middle. The germline gives CDR1 SGHTA, CDR2 FQGTGA. CDR3 in DNA: TGTGCCAGCAGCGAAGGGTGGGGCAGGGTGACTGAGACCCAGTACTTC. Encoded protein: CASSEGWGRVTETQYF.

Turning to this clone: Other nucleotide sequences from this sample produce the same CDR3. The genes are TRBV5-1 and TRBJ2-3, with 7 bases fitting TRBD1. The CDR3 has 15 amino acids. CDR1 and CDR2 from the germline V gene are SGHRS and YFSETQ. The V gene end was trimmed by 4 bases and the J gene end by 0 bases; junction bases not matched to a gene: 5. The CDR3 is CASSRDSSSTDTQYF. CDR3 bases: TGCGCCAGCAGCCGGGACAGTTCTAGCACAGATACGCAGTATTTT. The whole variable domain, filled in from reference TRBV5-1 and TRBJ2-3, reads KAGVTQTPRYLIKTRGQQVTLSCSPISGHRSVSWYQQTPGQGLQFLFEYFSETQRNKGNFPGRFSGRQFSNSRSEMNVSTLELGDSALYLCASSRDSSSTDTQYFGPGTRLTVL.

The chain combines TRBV18 with TRBJ1-1, with 9 bases aligning to TRBD1. V trimming: 2 bases; J trimming: 1 base; junction bases outside the gene matches: 8. The CDR3 runs 17 residues. Germline CDR1 and CDR2: KGHSH and LQKENI. The CDR3 is CASSPTTGQGSNTEAFF. CDR3 bases: TGTGCCAGCTCACCAACTACGGGACAGGGTTCGAACACTGAAGCTTTCTTT.

The chain links TRBV7-2 to TRBJ2-3, with 10 bases lining up with TRBD2. Looked up from germline, CDR1 is SGHTA and CDR2 is FQGNSA. The CDR3 covers 16 residues. The V segment lost 5 bases and the J segment 0 bases; nucleotides outside the gene matches: 5. The CDR3 spells CASSLSGGWSTDTQYF. CDR3 coding DNA: TGTGCCAGCAGCCTTAGCGGGGGGTGGAGCACAGATACGCAGTATTTT.

V gene TRBV5-1 combines with J gene TRBJ2-2; possibly TRBD1 or TRBD2 for D (5 bases each). CDR3 size: 16 residues. The V gene's germline CDR1 is SGHRS and CDR2 YFSETQ. The V end was cut by 4 bases, the J end by 7 bases, with 20 bases between. The CDR3 sequence is CASSTGATLGSGELFF. The CDR3 bases are TGCGCCAGCAGCACCGGGGCTACCTTGGGGAGCGGGGAGCTGTTTTTT.

The rearrangement links TRBV27 to TRBJ1-1, with D unclear. Germline V gives CDR1 MNHEY, CDR2 SMNVEV (reference sequence). V was cut by 5 bases and J by 6 bases, with 13 bases left in between. The CDR3 has 13 amino acids. This CDR3 reads CASSPGSYAEAFF. CDR3 sequence (DNA): TGTGCCAGCAGTCCGGGGTCGTACGCTGAAGCTTTCTTT.